One and the same sample provided the 6 T cell receptor beta chains below, sequenced in a study of T cells in localized non-small cell lung cancer. Generated by immunoSEQ multiplex PCR, the TCRdb table keeps only in-frame clones and is missing some. In the table there are tens of thousands of clones, just over 90% of which are singletons. The sample here was peripheral blood, taken before any cancer treatment. Receptor source: a female donor older than 55 with stage I lung adenocarcinoma.

The chain links TRBV5-1 to TRBJ1-1; D unresolved. With 0 bases removed from V and 1 base from J, the gap between germline ends came to 10 bases. CDR1 and CDR2 from the germline V gene are SGHRS and YFSETQ. The CDR3 contains 15 residues. CDR3 protein: CASSLDPDRNTEAFF. In nucleotides, the CDR3 is TGCGCCAGCAGCTTGGACCCCGACCGGAACACTGAAGCTTTCTTT.

This clone occurred once. The chain has TRBV29-1 and TRBJ1-2; 8 nucleotides line up with TRBD1. The CDR3 consists of 13 residues. V lost 4 bases to trimming and J lost 8 bases; unmatched junction nucleotides: 9. Germline CDR1 and CDR2: SQVTM and ANQGSEA. CDR3 nucleotides: TGCAGCGTTGTGAGGCAGGGGGCGCGGGGCTACACCTTC. Amino acids: CSVVRQGARGYTF.

The genes are TRBV5-4 and TRBJ2-6; 7 bases line up with TRBD1. V lost 5 bases and J lost 4; bases outside the gene matches: 12. The germline gives CDR1 SGHNT, CDR2 YYREEE (reference sequence). The CDR3 is 17 amino acids. CDR3 sequence (DNA): TGTGCCAGCAGTCGGGACAGCACCCCTGAAGGGGCCAACGTCCTGACTTTC. This translates into CASSRDSTPEGANVLTF. The full variable domain, rest sourced from reference TRBV5-4 and TRBJ2-6, is ETGVTQSPTHLIKTRGQQVTLRCSSQSGHNTVSWYQQALGQGPQFIFQYYREEENGRGNFPPRFSGLQFPNYSSELNVNALELDDSALYLCASSRDSTPEGANVLTFGAGSRLTVL.

This clone was seen only once. This chain connects TRBV5-4 to TRBJ1-2; maybe TRBD1 (6 bases). CDR3 length equals 13 residues. The V gene's germline CDR1 is SGHNT and CDR2 YYREEE (reference sequence). Trimming took 0 bases from V and 8 from J, leaving 11 bases between them. Here the CDR3 reads CASSLVGGKGYTF. CDR3 coding DNA: TGTGCCAGCAGCTTGGTAGGGGGGAAAGGCTACACCTTC.

V is TRBV5-6 and J is TRBJ1-6; D is undetermined. V was pared by 7 bases and J by 9 bases, with 20 bases between. The CDR3 consists of 15 residues. Germline V gene sequence: CDR1 SGHDT, CDR2 YYEEEE. The CDR3 sequence is CASFRQVTKSSPLHF. The CDR3, as DNA: TGTGCCAGCTTCAGACAAGTCACGAAGAGTTCACCCCTCCACTTT.

The chain links TRBV25-1 to TRBJ2-2; TRBD1 matches 8 bases. The CDR3 loop spans 18 amino acids. V gave up 1 base and J gave up 5 bases; unmatched junction bases: 12. Germline V lookup: CDR1 MGHDK, CDR2 SYGVNS. CDR3 DNA sequence: TGTGCCAGCAGTGAATCTCGAATGGACAGGGAGAGGACCGGGGAGCTGTTTTTT. Protein: CASSESRMDRERTGELFF.